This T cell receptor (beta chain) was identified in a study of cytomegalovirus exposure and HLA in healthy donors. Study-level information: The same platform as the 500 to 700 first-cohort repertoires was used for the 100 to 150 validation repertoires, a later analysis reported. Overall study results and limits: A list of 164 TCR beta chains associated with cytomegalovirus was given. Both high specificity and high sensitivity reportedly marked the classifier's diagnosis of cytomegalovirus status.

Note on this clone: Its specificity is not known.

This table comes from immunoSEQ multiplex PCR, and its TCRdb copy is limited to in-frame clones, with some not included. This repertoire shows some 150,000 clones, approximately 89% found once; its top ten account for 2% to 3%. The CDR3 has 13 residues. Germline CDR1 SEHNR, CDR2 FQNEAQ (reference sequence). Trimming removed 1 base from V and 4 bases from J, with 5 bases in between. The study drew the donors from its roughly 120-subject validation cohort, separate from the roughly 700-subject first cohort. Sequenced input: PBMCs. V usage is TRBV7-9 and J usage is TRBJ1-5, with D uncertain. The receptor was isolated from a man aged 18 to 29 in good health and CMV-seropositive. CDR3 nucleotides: TGTGCCAGCAGCTTAGAACGGAATCAGCCCCAGCATTTT. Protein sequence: CASSLERNQPQHF.